This T cell receptor beta chain was retrieved from a study of blood T cell repertoires in COVID-19. V was pared by 5 bases and J by 6 bases, with 3 bases of the junction left unmatched. The CDR3 is 11 residues long. Per germline, CDR1 DFQATT and CDR2 SNEGSKA (reference sequence). Recruited during active infection, patients (from Seattle) were subsequently followed longitudinally. The data were produced by immunoSEQ multiplex PCR, yet TCRdb's version contains in-frame clones alone and is incomplete. The table has under 250,000 clones, 85% seen once. The chain carries TRBV20-1 and TRBJ1-2, with 7 positions matching TRBD1. The sequenced sample was peripheral blood. The receptor comes from a woman aged 70-85 years with COVID-19, enrolled during active disease. The CDR3 loop reads CSAPDRDGYTF. The CDR3 DNA follows: TGCAGTGCTCCTGACAGGGATGGCTACACCTTC.